This TCR beta chain came from a study of post-analysis software for immune sequencing data (dated by TCRdb to the mid-2010s). Regarding the complete study: Relapsing-remitting, secondary progressive and progressive-relapsing multiple sclerosis were recorded as disease courses, and subtype annotation was lacking for some patients. The multiple sclerosis patient repertoires were compared with under 13 previously published healthy control repertoires from donors aged about 6 to 26 years. A subset of samples was prepared in parallel using single-end sample barcoding, then pooled and co-amplified after Illumina adapter ligation. The research as a whole found: Direct clustering with F measure revealed strong co-clustering of samples prepared in the same batch, which led to a batch-effect correction. The control group was slightly older than the multiple sclerosis patient group. Significantly lower normalized Chao1 diversity was found in multiple sclerosis patients than in controls, suggesting substantial peripheral T-cell clonal expansion. Significantly higher frequencies in patients than in controls were found for a few TRBV segments, including TRBV5-6, TRBV5-1 and TRBV20-1.

CDR1 and CDR2, looked up from the germline V gene, are LGHNT and FRNRAP. Its CDR3 holds 14 amino acids, cysteine through phenylalanine. Solely the CDR3 DNA is kept, with 42 bases framed from the first base. As for this clonotype: It lacks a known antigen. This may come from a read error, since a much larger clone is one base off.

To demonstrate the VDJtools post-analysis software, TCR beta repertoires were profiled from the peripheral blood of 10 to 15 young patients with multiple sclerosis. The multiple sclerosis patients were children and adolescents ranging in age from about 6 to 16 years. Library prep was done by PCR. Sequencing instrument: Illumina HiSeq 2500. To reduce PCR and sequencing biases, unique molecular identifiers were built into the TCR beta cDNA libraries. Approximately 500,000 cDNA molecules were obtained for every 1 to 10 million input T cells, so each molecule roughly corresponded to one T cell. The same protocol used for the earlier healthy control dataset was applied to prepare and sequence the patient libraries. Within a given batch, samples were prepared together, multiplexed and sequenced on the same HiSeq lane. Concerning the study's data processing: Raw barcoded reads were processed with MIGEC, and single-read molecular identifier groups were discarded before consensus assembly and CDR3 extraction. Clonotype tables were post-analysed with VDJtools, normalizing diversity by down-sampling all datasets to the smallest sample size. In repertoire overlap clustering, CDR3 amino acid sequences, but not nucleotide sequences, were matched to correct batch-related cross-sample contamination. In TCRdb, the public reads were trimmed at Q25 with fastp and aligned with MiXCR, with productive beta chains retained. Records with the same CDR3 protein are collapsed into one entry carrying the most frequent genes and DNA. TCRdb's processing, not the authors', yielded these V and J calls. The sample yields some 260,000 distinct CDR3 sequences; 36% were counted once. Less than 6% of the sample belongs to the ten largest clones.

Specimen: blood. The sequence was obtained from a girl between 10 and 17 years old with multiple sclerosis. The chain couples TRBV12-5 to TRBJ1-1, with the D gene not confidently named. CDR3 reads: CASRTGSLETETFF. The nucleotide sequence is given as TGTGCTAGCAGGACCGGGTCCCTGGAAACTGAAACTTTCTTT.